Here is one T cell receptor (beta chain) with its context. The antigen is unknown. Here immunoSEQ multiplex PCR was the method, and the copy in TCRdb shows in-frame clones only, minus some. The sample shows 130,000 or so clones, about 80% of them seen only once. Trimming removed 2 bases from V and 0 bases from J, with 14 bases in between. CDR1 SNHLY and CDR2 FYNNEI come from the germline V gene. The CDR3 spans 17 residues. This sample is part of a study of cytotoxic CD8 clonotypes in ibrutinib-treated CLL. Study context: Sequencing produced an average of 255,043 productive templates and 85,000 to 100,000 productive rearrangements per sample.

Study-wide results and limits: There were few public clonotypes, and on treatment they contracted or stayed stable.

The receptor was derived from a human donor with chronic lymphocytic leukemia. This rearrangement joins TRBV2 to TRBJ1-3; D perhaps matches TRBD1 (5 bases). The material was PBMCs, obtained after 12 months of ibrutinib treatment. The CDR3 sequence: CASSEYGRGASGNTIYF. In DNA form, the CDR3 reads TGTGCCAGCAGTGAATACGGCAGAGGGGCCTCTGGAAACACCATATATTTT.